These 17 T cell receptor beta chains share one sample of origin, sequenced in a study of CD8 T cells in ankylosing spondylitis. TCRdb re-derived calls from the 5' RACE reads in MiXCR, one entry per CDR3 protein. The table lists 240,000 or so distinct CDR3 sequences, roughly 10% of them singletons. Source material: blood, either unsorted or a sorted T cell fraction (not recorded which). The source is a male donor with ankylosing spondylitis or in good health (not recorded which).

This clonotype was counted many times. The chain is built from TRBV5-6 and TRBJ2-7, with a tentative D call TRBD1 (5 bases). CDR1 SGHDT and CDR2 YYEEEE come from the germline V gene. This CDR3 region has 14 residues. Trimming left V 2 bases short and J 6 bases short, with 15 bases between. CDR3 sequence: CASSFDRRTSEQYF. For the CDR3, the DNA is TGTGCCAGCAGCTTCGACAGAAGGACGAGCGAGCAGTACTTC. Together with reference TRBV5-6 and TRBJ2-7, the CDR3 gives the full variable domain: DAGVTQSPTHLIKTRGQQVTLRCSPKSGHDTVSWYQQALGQGPQFIFQYYEEEERQRGNFPDRFSGHQFPNYSSELNVNALLLGDSALYLCASSFDRRTSEQYFGPGTRLTVT.

The genes are TRBV5-5 and TRBJ2-1; TRBD2 is a possible D gene (7 bases). This CDR3 comprises 15 residues. V was cut by 2 bases and J by 6 bases, with 15 bases left in between. CDR1 SGHKS and CDR2 YYEKEE come from the germline V gene (reference sequence). The CDR3 loop reads CASSFYGEGVNEQFF. In nucleotides, the CDR3 is TGTGCCAGCAGCTTTTATGGGGAGGGGGTCAATGAGCAGTTCTTC.

The rearrangement uses TRBV3-1 and TRBJ2-4; possibly TRBD2 for D (5 bases). The CDR3 sequence is 19 residues long. In germline, CDR1 is LGHDT, CDR2 YNNKEL (reference sequence). V gave up 0 bases and J gave up 0 bases, with 18 bases separating them. CDR3 DNA sequence: TGTGCCAGCAGCCAAGATCCTAGCCGCACATCCATAGCCAAAAACATTCAGTACTTC. The encoded protein is CASSQDPSRTSIAKNIQYF.

In its sample, this clonotype was seen a few times. This chain links TRBV7-9 with TRBJ2-7; TRBD1 might be the D (6 bases). Germline CDR1 is SEHNR and CDR2 is FQNEAQ (reference sequence). The V end was cut by 7 bases, the J end by 4 bases, with 20 bases between. The CDR3 is made up of 15 amino acids. In DNA form, the CDR3 reads TGTGCCAGCATCCAGGGGAGCGAGACGATGTACGAGCAGTACTTC. This encodes CASIQGSETMYEQYF.

This clonotype was detected ten times or more. V gene TRBV5-1 combines with J gene TRBJ1-2; possibly TRBD1 for D (6 bases). Germline lookup yields CDR1 SGHRS and CDR2 YFSETQ. The ends were cut back, 2 bases at V and 7 bases at J, with 18 bases in the middle. The CDR3 contains 15 residues. CDR3 nucleotide sequence: TGCGCCAGCAGCTTATTAATCGAGGGGGTCGGTGGCTACACCTTC. It is translated as CASSLLIEGVGGYTF.

This clonotype was seen at least ten times. The CDR3 DNA is TGTGCCAGCAGCTTGTATGATGAGCAGTTCTTC. Translation: CASSLYDEQFF. V is TRBV5-5 and J is TRBJ2-1; D gene uncertain. CDR3 size: 11 residues. From germline, CDR1 is SGHKS and CDR2 YYEKEE (reference sequence). V lost 1 base and J lost 8, with 4 bases in between. The full variable domain, rest sourced from reference TRBV5-5 and TRBJ2-1, is DAGVTQSPTHLIKTRGQQVTLRCSPISGHKSVSWYQQVLGQGPQFIFQYYEKEERGRGNFPDRFSARQFPNYSSELNVNALLLGDSALYLCASSLYDEQFFGPGTRLTVL.

This clonotype was found many times. The rearrangement uses TRBV20-1 and TRBJ2-1, with TRBD1 identical over 7 bases. This CDR3 has 14 residues. From germline, CDR1 is DFQATT and CDR2 SNEGSKA (reference sequence). Trimming cost V 5 bases and J 8 bases; bases outside gene matches: 12. The CDR3: CSAPGTDRRDEQFF. DNA for the CDR3: TGCAGTGCTCCCGGGACAGACCGAAGAGATGAGCAGTTCTTC.

This chain connects TRBV3-1 to TRBJ2-5; either TRBD1 or TRBD2 may fit D (5 bases each). Trimming left V 3 bases short and J 5 bases short, with 16 bases between. There are 15 residues in the CDR3. Germline assignment: CDR1 LGHDT and CDR2 YNNKEL (reference sequence). The chain's CDR3 is CASSQGVEFHETQYF. CDR3 in DNA: TGTGCCAGCAGCCAGGGGGTAGAGTTCCACGAGACCCAGTACTTC.

This clonotype showed up many times. The V gene is TRBV5-1, the J gene TRBJ1-1, with 7 bases lining up with TRBD1. V shed 0 bases and J 1 base; nucleotides not matched to a gene: 6. The CDR3 is 16 amino acids. CDR1 SGHRS and CDR2 YFSETQ come from the germline V gene. CDR3 region: CASSLEGGARNTEAFF. The DNA of the CDR3 is TGCGCCAGCAGCTTGGAAGGGGGCGCAAGGAACACTGAAGCTTTCTTT.

This clonotype has ten or more counts. The chain combines TRBV12-3 or TRBV12-4 with TRBJ2-1; TRBD1 aligns across 11 bases. The CDR3 sequence is 15 residues long. Trimming at V came to 3 bases and at J to 9 bases, leaving 7 bases not matched to a gene. CDR3 DNA sequence: TGTGCCAGCAGTTTCCACGGGACAGGGGGTGGTGAGCAGTTCTTC. It encodes CASSFHGTGGGEQFF.

The rearrangement links TRBV2 to TRBJ2-7; 8 bases match TRBD1. The CDR3 extends over 15 amino acids. V lost 4 bases to trimming and J lost 7 bases; unmatched junction nucleotides: 12. The germline gives CDR1 SNHLY, CDR2 FYNNEI. In DNA, the CDR3 is TGTGCCAGCAGTGGCGACAGGGGTTACGCGGGGGAGCAGTACTTC. Translating it yields CASSGDRGYAGEQYF.

This clonotype appeared many times. The chain has TRBV15 and TRBJ2-3, with 9 bases fitting TRBD1. CDR1 LNHNV and CDR2 YYDKDF come from the germline V gene (reference sequence). The CDR3 length is 17 residues. V lost 4 bases and J lost 4; bases outside the gene matches: 12. CDR3 coding DNA: TGTGCCACCAGCAACCCTCTTGGAGGACAGGGGTCAGATACGCAGTATTTT. Translation: CATSNPLGGQGSDTQYF.

At least ten counts were recorded for this clonotype. The CDR3, as DNA: TGTGCCAGCAGTTTCCTCAGCTCTGGAAACACCATATATTTT. Its protein product is CASSFLSSGNTIYF. The V gene is TRBV12-3 or TRBV12-4, the J gene TRBJ1-3; D is undetermined. The CDR3 totals 14 residues. Deletions cut 3 bases from V and 0 bases from J, with 6 bases between.

In this sample, this clonotype turned up many times. The chain joins TRBV5-1 to TRBJ2-5, with D unresolved. CDR1 and CDR2 from the germline V gene are SGHRS and YFSETQ. The CDR3 totals 14 residues. The ends were cut back, 1 base at V and 0 bases at J, with 7 bases in the middle. CDR3 loop: CASSLSVNQETQYF. Here the CDR3 DNA reads TGCGCCAGCAGCTTGTCGGTCAACCAAGAGACCCAGTACTTC. Variable domain in full (rest from reference TRBV5-1 and TRBJ2-5): KAGVTQTPRYLIKTRGQQVTLSCSPISGHRSVSWYQQTPGQGLQFLFEYFSETQRNKGNFPGRFSGRQFSNSRSEMNVSTLELGDSALYLCASSLSVNQETQYFGPGTRLLVL.

The chain's CDR3 is CASSYSIGASGTQYF. For the CDR3, the DNA is TGTGCCAGCAGTTACTCGATCGGAGCGAGTGGGACCCAGTACTTC. This chain links TRBV6-5 with TRBJ2-5; D gene ambiguous. The CDR3 is made up of 15 amino acids. V dropped 0 bases and J dropped 7 bases, with 15 bases sitting between them. Germline V CDR1 and CDR2: MNHEY, SVGAGI.

This chain connects TRBV29-1 to TRBJ2-1; TRBD1 agrees at 9 bases. From germline, CDR1 is SQVTM and CDR2 ANQGSEA. This CDR3 has 12 amino acids. Trimming cost V 3 bases and J 10 bases; bases outside gene matches: 4. The CDR3 DNA follows: TGCAGCGTTGACGGGACAGGGTACGAGCAGTTCTTC. As protein: CSVDGTGYEQFF.

This sequence joins TRBV7-9 and TRBJ2-7, with 11 bases identical to TRBD2. CDR3 size: 16 residues. Germline lookup yields CDR1 SEHNR and CDR2 FQNEAQ (reference sequence). J lost 0 bases, V lost 5 bases, and 6 bases had no gene match. DNA for the CDR3: TGTGCCAGCAGCCACCCGACTAGCGGGGCCTCCTACGAGCAGTACTTC. This codes for CASSHPTSGASYEQYF.